Following are 22 T cell receptor beta chains from one sample sequenced in a study of long-term antiretroviral therapy in people with HIV. The authors ran the immunoSEQ assay, v3.0, at survey level. Repertoires were generated with immunoSEQ multiplex PCR, while TCRdb's copy carries only in-frame clones and drops some. Altogether fewer than 10,000 clones are present, around 74% being singletons, with the ten largest covering around 20%. Source: unsorted PBMCs, taken 1.8 years before starting antiretroviral therapy. These receptors all stem from a middle-aged man with HIV.

The chain recombines TRBV19 with TRBJ2-7; either TRBD1 or TRBD2 may fit D (6 bases each). Germline CDR1 is LNHDA and CDR2 is SQIVND (reference sequence). The CDR3 runs to 13 residues. V was shortened by 9 bases and J by 7 bases, with 19 bases between the two germline ends. Here the CDR3 DNA reads TGTGCCAGCGCAATTTGGGGGGCCGAAGAGCAGTACTTC. Encoded protein: CASAIWGAEEQYF.

This chain connects TRBV4-1 to TRBJ2-7; 8 bases align to TRBD1. Germline CDR1 MGHRA, CDR2 YSYEKL. CDR3 length: 16 residues. With V trimmed by 4 bases and J by 0 bases, 8 bases remained unmatched. The CDR3 sequence is CASSPGQGLTSYEQYF. The DNA for the CDR3 is TGCGCCAGCAGCCCCGGACAGGGATTAACCTCCTACGAGCAGTACTTC.

The chain joins TRBV5-5 to TRBJ1-4, with D tentatively TRBD1 (6 bases). Trimming cost V 5 bases and J 6 bases, with 17 bases left between them. CDR1 is SGHKS and CDR2 is YYEKEE in the germline V gene (reference sequence). The CDR3 runs to 15 residues. In DNA, the CDR3 is TGTGCCAGCAGTCCCGGAGGGTACAGGGATGAAAAACTGTTTTTT. Protein: CASSPGGYRDEKLFF.

This sequence joins TRBV5-8 and TRBJ1-5; 8 nucleotides match TRBD1. CDR3 length: 14 amino acids. Germline V CDR1 and CDR2: SGHTS, YDEGEE. The trim removed 5 bases at V and 4 bases at J, leaving 5 bases unmatched. The CDR3 DNA reads as TGTGCCAGCAGGCCCGGGACAGGAAATCAGCCCCAGCATTTT. Translation: CASRPGTGNQPQHF.

The gene calls are TRBV4-2 and TRBJ2-3, with TRBD2 as a possible D gene (6 bases). V lost 0 bases and J lost 1, with 8 bases in between. The CDR3 has 15 amino acids. The germline CDR1 and CDR2 sequences are LGHNA and YNFKEQ. The DNA of the CDR3 is TGTGCCAGCAGCCAAGATGGGACTGGCACAGATACGCAGTATTTT. This translates into CASSQDGTGTDTQYF.

The chain couples TRBV6-6 to TRBJ2-7; 7 nucleotides agree with TRBD1. The V segment lost 5 bases and the J segment 6 bases; nucleotides outside the gene matches: 10. The length of the CDR3 is 14 residues. Germline CDR1 MNHNY, CDR2 SVGAGI (reference sequence). As DNA, the CDR3 is TGTGCCAGCAGTACCCGACAGGGCGGCGGCGAGCAGTACTTC. Its protein product is CASSTRQGGGEQYF.

J is TRBJ2-3 and V is TRBV10-3, with D tentatively TRBD1 (6 bases). The CDR3 covers 15 residues. Germline CDR1 ENHRY, CDR2 SYGVKD. The germline V and J ends were trimmed by 0 bases and 3 bases, with 10 bases remaining between them. The CDR3 nucleotides read TGTGCCATCAGTGAGTCGAGGACAGAGACAGATACGCAGTATTTT. This codes for CAISESRTETDTQYF.

This chain links TRBV7-2 with TRBJ2-3, with D uncertain. The CDR3 contains 16 residues. Looked up from germline, CDR1 is SGHTA and CDR2 is FQGNSA. Trimming left V 1 base short and J 0 bases short, with 11 bases between. The CDR3 loop reads CASSLDRRPSTDTQYF. Written as DNA, the CDR3 is TGTGCCAGCAGCTTAGATCGCCGCCCCAGCACAGATACGCAGTATTTT. Combining the CDR3 with reference TRBV7-2 and TRBJ2-3 gives the whole variable domain GAGVSQSPSNKVTEKGKDVELRCDPISGHTALYWYRQSLGQGLEFLIYFQGNSAPDKSGLPSDRFSAERTGGSVSTLTIQRTQQEDSAVYLCASSLDRRPSTDTQYFGPGTRLTVL.

The chain employs TRBV12-5 and TRBJ1-4; TRBD1 aligns across 8 bases. Germline trimming cut 4 bases from V and 7 bases from J; bases unmatched to any gene: 5. CDR1 LGHNT and CDR2 FRNRAP come from the germline V gene. The CDR3 has 14 residues. The CDR3: CASGSGQGREKLFF. CDR3 coding DNA: TGTGCTAGTGGTTCTGGACAGGGTCGTGAAAAACTGTTTTTT. The whole variable domain, filled in from reference TRBV12-5 and TRBJ1-4, reads DARVTQTPRHKVTEMGQEVTMRCQPILGHNTVFWYRQTMMQGLELLAYFRNRAPLDDSGMPKDRFSAEMPDATLATLKIQPSEPRDSAVYFCASGSGQGREKLFFGSGTQLSVL.

This chain uses TRBV6-6 with TRBJ1-1, with TRBD1 as a possible D gene (5 bases). Between the trimmed V and J ends, which lost 3 bases and 6 bases, there was a span of 20 bases. CDR3 length: 16 amino acids. CDR1 is MNHNY and CDR2 is SVGAGI in the germline V gene (reference sequence). CDR3 loop: CASSYLLGDRVAEAFF. Written as DNA, the CDR3 is TGTGCCAGCAGTTATTTGCTTGGGGACCGCGTCGCTGAAGCTTTCTTT.

This clone was counted only a few times. The CDR3 is CASSHLRTGDSPLHF. As DNA, the CDR3 is TGTGCCAGCAGCCATCTCCGGACAGGGGATTCACCCCTCCACTTT. This sequence joins TRBV14 and TRBJ1-6; TRBD1 agrees at 9 bases. The ends lost 3 bases at V and 8 bases at J; junction bases unmatched: 5. CDR1 is SGHDN and CDR2 is FVKESK in the germline V gene. The CDR3 runs 15 residues.

V is TRBV6-5 and J is TRBJ2-3; D is perhaps TRBD1 (7 bases). Between the trimmed V and J ends, which lost 4 bases and 4 bases, there was a span of 15 bases. The CDR3 loop spans 15 amino acids. CDR1 MNHEY and CDR2 SVGAGI come from the germline V gene. The CDR3 protein is CASSSRQGGADTQYF. CDR3 bases: TGTGCCAGCAGTTCCCGACAGGGAGGAGCAGATACGCAGTATTTT.

Sample share makes this clone medium-sized. The gene calls are TRBV6-5 and TRBJ1-1; no reliable D call. Germline-derived CDR1 and CDR2 are MNHEY and SVGAGI. Trimming stripped 0 bases from V and 3 bases from J, with 5 bases between. This CDR3 contains 13 residues. CDR3 DNA: TGTGCCAGCAGTTACTCTCGGTACACTGAAGCTTTCTTT. Protein: CASSYSRYTEAFF.

The chain carries TRBV7-9 and TRBJ1-1; the D is unclear. V dropped 3 bases and J dropped 2 bases, with 7 bases sitting between them. The CDR3 runs to 13 residues. The V gene's germline CDR1 is SEHNR and CDR2 FQNEAQ (reference sequence). CDR3: CASSFSQNTEAFF. In nucleotides, the CDR3 is TGTGCCAGCAGCTTTTCGCAAAACACTGAAGCTTTCTTT.

The chain has TRBV6-6 and TRBJ2-2, with D possibly being TRBD2 (5 bases). Germline-derived CDR1 and CDR2 are MNHNY and SVGAGI (reference sequence). This CDR3 region has 14 residues. The V gene lost 10 bases and the J gene lost 10 bases, with 22 bases spanning the gap. The DNA for the CDR3 is TGTGCCATCAGCCTGAGGGTCACCGGGTCGGAGCTGTTTTTT. Amino acids: CAISLRVTGSELFF.

The chain is built from TRBV27 and TRBJ2-7; D is perhaps TRBD1 (5 bases). V was shortened by 4 bases and J by 2 bases, with 9 bases between the two germline ends. CDR1 and CDR2 (germline): MNHEY, SMNVEV (reference sequence). The CDR3 consists of 13 residues. As DNA, the CDR3 is TGTGCCAGCAGTTACAGGCCTACCTACGAGCAGTACTTC. Translation: CASSYRPTYEQYF.

This clone appeared a single time. The chain is built from TRBV21-1 and TRBJ1-5. TRBV21-1 is given as a pseudogene. This CDR3 spans 15 amino acids. CDR3 bases: TGTGCCAGCACATCGGGCTGCCATAGCAATCAGCCCCAGCATTTT. Protein sequence: CASTSGCHSNQPQHF.

This clone was counted between two and nine times. The CDR3 nucleotides read TGTGCCAGCAGCTTAGGGTCAGGGGGTGGCTACACCTTC. It translates to CASSLGSGGGYTF. V gene TRBV7-2 combines with J gene TRBJ1-2, with 7 bases identical to TRBD1. V lost 1 base and J lost 7; bases outside the gene matches: 3. Germline-derived CDR1 and CDR2 are SGHTA and FQGNSA. The length of the CDR3 is 13 residues.

The J gene is TRBJ2-7, the V gene TRBV7-2; 10 nucleotides line up with TRBD1. Germline CDR1 reads SGHTA; CDR2 reads FQGNSA. CDR3 length: 16 amino acids. V lost 3 bases to trimming and J lost 3 bases; unmatched junction nucleotides: 8. CDR3 protein: CASSLSLGTGDYEQYF. CDR3 sequence (DNA): TGTGCCAGCAGCTTGAGCCTCGGGACAGGGGACTACGAGCAGTACTTC.

This rearrangement joins TRBV4-2 to TRBJ1-5; D unclear. V dropped 2 bases and J dropped 1 base, with 3 bases sitting between them. This CDR3 region has 13 residues. Germline V gene data show CDR1 as LGHNA and CDR2 as YNFKEQ. This CDR3 reads CASSQWSNQPQHF. In nucleotides, the CDR3 is TGTGCCAGCAGCCAATGGAGCAATCAGCCCCAGCATTTT.

The CDR3 bases are TGTGCCAGCAGCTCGGATAGGAATGAGCAGTTCTTC. Encoded protein: CASSSDRNEQFF. V is TRBV7-9 and J is TRBJ2-1; no firm D call. The CDR3 runs 12 residues. The V and J ends lost 4 bases and 7 bases respectively, with 8 bases between them. The germline CDR1 and CDR2 sequences are SEHNR and FQNEAQ (reference sequence).

The chain's CDR3 is CASSFLEDSEQYF. The DNA of the CDR3 is TGTGCCAGTAGTTTCCTCGAAGACAGCGAGCAGTACTTC. This chain uses TRBV19 with TRBJ2-7, with a possible D match to TRBD1 (5 bases). This CDR3 is 13 amino acids long. Germline V gene data show CDR1 as LNHDA and CDR2 as SQIVND (reference sequence). Between the trimmed V and J ends, which lost 5 bases and 6 bases, there was a span of 14 bases.